What follows is one TCR beta chain and its context. It lacks a known antigen. The sample holds no much larger clone one base away, and base qualities are not on file. This record comes from a study of OX40 agonist ivuxolimab in advanced cancers. General notes on the study: Ivuxolimab was a fully human IgG2 agonistic monoclonal antibody targeting the costimulatory receptor OX40 (CD134). Intravenous ivuxolimab was administered to patients every 2 weeks at six dose levels: 0.01, 0.1, 0.3, 1.5, 3 and 10 mg/kg. Of the approximately 50 patients in dose escalation, about 20 had hepatocellular carcinoma, some 15 had melanoma, 9 had renal cell carcinoma and 9 had head and neck cancer. In the dose-escalation cohort, around four fifths of patients were male, and the mean age was roughly 60 years, with a range of 23 to 79. Prior anti-PD-1, anti-PD-L1 or anti-CTLA-4 therapy was permitted, and checkpoint inhibitors had been received by approximately 39% of dose-escalation patients. Partial responses were achieved by three dose-escalation patients, of whom one had hepatocellular carcinoma and two had cutaneous melanoma. The purpose of peripheral TCRbeta sequencing was to test whether ivuxolimab changed TCR sequence diversity and led to clonal T-cell expansion. The paper describes the monotherapy dose-escalation part (N of about 57 patients) of the phase I trial of ivuxolimab.

Trimming at the junction amounts to 2 bases on V and 0 bases on J, and the germline ends lie 5 bases apart. The CDR1 and CDR2 encoded by the germline V gene are MNHEY and SVGAGI. The CDR3 numbers 13 residues from cysteine through phenylalanine. Only the CDR3 DNA stays, 39 bases, in frame from base 1. Patients with a history of autoimmune disease or receiving systemic immunosuppression were excluded from the trial. Peripheral blood for TCR sequencing was collected from all dose cohorts at baseline, on cycle 4 day 1, and on cycle 7 day 1. Samples came from an open-label, multicenter, first-in-human phase I dose-escalation trial of ivuxolimab. Adults with locally advanced or metastatic melanoma, renal cell carcinoma, hepatocellular carcinoma or head and neck squamous cell carcinoma were enrolled in the trial. Before TCR sequencing, CD4+ T cells and CD8+ T cells were sorted from peripheral blood as separate populations.

The paper as a whole reports these results and caveats: Partial responders in the 0.1-3.0 mg/kg groups had among the lowest normalized peripheral clonal expansion, especially among CD8+ T cells. Low levels of normalized T-cell clonal expansion were also seen in some nonresponding patients. The antigen specificity of the peripheral T cells that underwent clonal expansion was not determined. On average, CD8+ T cells showed more expanded clones than CD4+ T cells after ivuxolimab. At doses from 0.1 to 3.0 mg/kg, clonal expansion was seen in both CD4+ and CD8+ blood T cells between baseline and week 6.

To sequence the TCRbeta CDR3 region, genomic DNA was isolated from the sorted cells. The immunoSEQ Assay was used for sequencing of TCRbeta CDR3 regions. Held by TCRdb, this immuneACCESS table contains in-frame sequences only and omits some clones. Under half of the omission traces to an unresolved V gene where checked; the cause of the rest is unknown. Counted in this sample were 70,000 to 85,000 clones; roughly 84% of them appeared once. The top ten constitute roughly 2% of the sample. The chain uses TRBV6-5 and TRBJ2-7; too little of a D gene remains to name it. The receptor comes from an adult with an advanced solid tumor such as melanoma, head and neck, liver or kidney cancer. The material was CD4+ or CD8+ T cells sorted from blood, obtained in a trial of the OX40 agonist ivuxolimab. Here the CDR3 is given as CASSYPDSYEQYF. The sequenced DNA is TGTGCCAGCAGTTACCCTGACTCCTACGAGCAGTACTTC.